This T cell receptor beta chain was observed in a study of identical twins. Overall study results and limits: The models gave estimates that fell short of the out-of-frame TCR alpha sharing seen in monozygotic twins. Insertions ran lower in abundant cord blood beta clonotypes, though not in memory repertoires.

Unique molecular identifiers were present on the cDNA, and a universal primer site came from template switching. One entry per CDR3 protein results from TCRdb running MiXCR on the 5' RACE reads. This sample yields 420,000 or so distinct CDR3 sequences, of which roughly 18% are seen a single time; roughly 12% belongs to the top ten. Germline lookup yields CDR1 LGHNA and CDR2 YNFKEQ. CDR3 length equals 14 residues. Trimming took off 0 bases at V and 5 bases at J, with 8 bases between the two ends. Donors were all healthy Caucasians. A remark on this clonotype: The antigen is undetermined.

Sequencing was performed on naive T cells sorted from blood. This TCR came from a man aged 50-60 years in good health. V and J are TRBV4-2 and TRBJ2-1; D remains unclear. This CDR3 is CASSQDFADNEQFF. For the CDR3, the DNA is TGTGCCAGCAGCCAAGATTTCGCAGACAATGAGCAGTTCTTC.